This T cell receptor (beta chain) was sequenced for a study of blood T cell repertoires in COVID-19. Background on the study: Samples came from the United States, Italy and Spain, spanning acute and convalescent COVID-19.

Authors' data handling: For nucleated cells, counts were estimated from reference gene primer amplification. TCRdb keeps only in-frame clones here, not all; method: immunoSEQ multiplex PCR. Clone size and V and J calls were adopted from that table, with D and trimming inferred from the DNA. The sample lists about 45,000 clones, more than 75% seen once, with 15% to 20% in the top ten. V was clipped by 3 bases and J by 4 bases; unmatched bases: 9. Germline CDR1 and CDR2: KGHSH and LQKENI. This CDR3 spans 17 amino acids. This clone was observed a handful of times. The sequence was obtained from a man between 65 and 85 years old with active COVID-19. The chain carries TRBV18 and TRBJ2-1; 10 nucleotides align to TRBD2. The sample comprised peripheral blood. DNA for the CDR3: TGTGCCAGCTCACCTCCTCTCAGCGGGAGGGAGTACAATGAGCAGTTCTTC. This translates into CASSPPLSGREYNEQFF.